This record concerns one T cell receptor (beta chain) sequence. Its antigen is not identified. The sequenced target, TCR beta, came from blood CD8+ and CD4+ T cells. This specimen comes from a study of CD8 T cells in Susac syndrome. The RNA input was 0.5 to 1 ug, and it was reverse transcribed with random hexamers. Each CDR3 protein gets one entry after TCRdb re-called the immunoSEQ multiplex PCR reads with MiXCR. The table shows some 110,000 distinct CDR3 sequences, with less than 95% occurring only once. Broader study findings: Across the total CD8+ repertoires, under 20 Susac-specific public clones were detected, and across the CD8+ TEMRA repertoires, roughly 5 such clones were detected.

Germline assignment: CDR1 SGDLS and CDR2 YYNGEE. There are 13 residues in the CDR3. Trimming pared 0 bases from V and 8 bases from J, leaving 11 bases between. This chain uses TRBV9 with TRBJ1-2, with D unresolved. This clonotype was obtained from a human donor with Susac syndrome. The sample consisted of CD8+ T cells from PBMCs. The CDR3 loop is CASSVAGRVGYTF. Here the CDR3 DNA reads TGTGCCAGCAGCGTAGCAGGTAGAGTAGGCTACACCTTC.